One and the same sample provided the 16 T cell receptor beta chains below, sequenced in a study of blood T cells in healthy people across ages. A second roughly 6 to 11 cycle PCR used barcoded and J-beta primers. From the 5' RACE reads, TCRdb called clonotypes with MiXCR, one entry per CDR3 protein. This table holds some 1,800,000 distinct CDR3 sequences, roughly two fifths found once. Sequences were obtained from blood. Every receptor here comes from a human donor in good health.

The J gene is TRBJ2-2, the V gene TRBV10-3; D not resolved. Between the trimmed V and J ends, which lost 6 bases and 0 bases, there was a span of 14 bases. This CDR3 region has 16 residues. The germline gives CDR1 ENHRY, CDR2 SYGVKD. The CDR3 here is CAIRARGGTNTGELFF. The DNA of the CDR3 is TGTGCCATCAGGGCACGAGGTGGGACGAACACCGGGGAGCTGTTTTTT.

The chain joins TRBV27 to TRBJ2-1, with 14 nucleotides matching TRBD2. With 2 bases clipped from V and 5 bases from J, the junction kept 8 bases outside the gene matches. CDR3 length: 18 residues. Germline CDR1 is MNHEY and CDR2 is SMNVEV (reference sequence). The CDR3 is CASSLNRLAGGIDNEQFF. The CDR3 nucleotides read TGTGCCAGCAGTTTAAATCGACTAGCGGGGGGGATAGACAATGAGCAGTTCTTC.

The V gene is TRBV7-9, the J gene TRBJ1-2; possible D gene TRBD1, 5 bases. CDR1 is SEHNR and CDR2 is FQNEAQ in the germline V gene (reference sequence). Trimming removed 2 bases at V and 8 bases at J, with 9 bases between. The CDR3 runs 12 residues. CDR3 bases: TGTGCCAGCAGCTTACGGGGGGTCGGCTACACCTTC. Its translation: CASSLRGVGYTF.

As to this clonotype: At one boundary the junction diverges from the germline segment, which might be a read error. CDR3 in DNA: TGTGCCAGCAGTGTAGACGGGGGCGGGTCGGGGGCCAACGTCCCGACTTTC. Its protein is CASSVDGGGSGANVPTF. J is TRBJ2-6 and V is TRBV2; TRBD1 or TRBD2 may be the D gene (6 bases each). The CDR3 sequence is 17 residues long. From germline, CDR1 is SNHLY and CDR2 FYNNEI.

V gene TRBV7-9 combines with J gene TRBJ2-4; D is uncertain. The J call is uncertain, as TRBJ2-7 better fits the DNA end. Germline lookup yields CDR1 SEHNR and CDR2 FQNEAQ (reference sequence). The CDR3 length is 14 residues. CDR3 region: CASSFTPRFYEQYF. The CDR3 region has the DNA TGTGCCAGCAGCTTCACCCCCAGGTTCTACGAGCAGTACTTC.

Of note for this clonotype: This could be a read error, since a much larger clone is one nucleotide away. J is TRBJ2-3 and V is TRBV20-1; D is ambiguous. Germline values: CDR1 DFQATT, CDR2 SNEGSKA (reference sequence). With 5 bases removed from V and 8 bases from J, the gap between germline ends came to 11 bases. There are 11 residues in the CDR3. The CDR3, as DNA: TGCAGTGCTCAAGTAGTGGGTACGCAGTATTTT. Its translation: CSAQVVGTQYF.

This clonotype was counted only a few times. This sequence joins TRBV7-2 and TRBJ2-5, with 9 positions matching TRBD1. The J call is uncertain, as TRBJ2-7 better fits the DNA end. Per the germline V gene, CDR1 is SGHTA and CDR2 is FQGNSA. This CDR3 contains 15 residues. Here the CDR3 reads CASSPSGQGGREQYF. CDR3 coding DNA: TGTGCCAGCAGCCCTTCGGGACAGGGCGGGCGCGAGCAGTACTTC.

This chain connects TRBV7-2 to TRBJ2-3, with 9 bases fitting TRBD2. V lost 5 bases, J lost 4 bases, and 10 bases stayed unmatched. The germline gives CDR1 SGHTA, CDR2 FQGNSA. This CDR3 has 16 amino acids. CDR3 residues: CASSGTAGGYADTQYF. In DNA, the CDR3 is TGTGCCAGCAGCGGAACAGCGGGGGGATATGCAGATACGCAGTATTTT.

The table lists this clonotype with many counts. The J gene is TRBJ1-1, the V gene TRBV12-3 or TRBV12-4; D is perhaps TRBD1 (6 bases). The V end lost 4 bases, the J end lost 0 bases, and 9 bases lay between the germline ends. This CDR3 has 14 amino acids. CDR3 in amino acids: CASSSQGLNTEAFF. The CDR3 DNA is TGTGCCAGCAGTTCACAGGGTTTGAACACTGAAGCTTTCTTT.

The chain recombines TRBV6-5 with TRBJ1-1; D is perhaps TRBD1 (6 bases). This CDR3 has 15 residues. Germline V CDR1 and CDR2: MNHEY, SVGAGI. V shed 2 bases and J shed 2 bases, with 12 bases lying between them. The CDR3 region is CASSYRLDSNTEAFF. CDR3 DNA sequence: TGTGCCAGCAGTTACCGACTGGACAGTAACACTGAAGCTTTCTTT.

The chain carries TRBV19 and TRBJ2-5; D is perhaps TRBD1 (6 bases). The J call may be mistaken, given a closer DNA end match to TRBJ2-7. The CDR3 runs 13 residues. The germline V gene encodes CDR1 LNHDA and CDR2 SQIVND (reference sequence). CDR3 nucleotide sequence: TGTGCCAGTAGTCGCGCAGGGGTGGTCGAGCAGTACTTC. This gives the protein CASSRAGVVEQYF.

This clonotype appeared a few times. The rearrangement uses TRBV15 and TRBJ2-1, with D possibly being TRBD1 or TRBD2 (5 bases each). CDR1 and CDR2 from the germline V gene are LNHNV and YYDKDF (reference sequence). There are 16 residues in the CDR3. With 8 bases removed from V and 0 bases from J, the gap between germline ends came to 17 bases. Written as DNA, the CDR3 is TGTGCCACCTCGAAATCTTATGGGGGCTCCTACAATGAGCAGTTCTTC. Amino acid sequence: CATSKSYGGSYNEQFF.

This clonotype was seen more than once but under ten times. The chain recombines TRBV6-5 with TRBJ1-6, with D possibly being TRBD1 (6 bases). Deletions cut 0 bases from V and 4 bases from J, with 19 bases between. Germline CDR1 and CDR2: MNHEY and SVGAGI. The CDR3 is 19 residues long. The CDR3 reads CASSYSVSWGQPYNSPLHF. In DNA, the CDR3 is TGTGCCAGCAGTTACTCCGTTTCGTGGGGACAACCATATAATTCACCCCTCCACTTT.

V usage is TRBV6-4 and J usage is TRBJ1-5; TRBD1 matches at 7 bases. V lost 2 bases to trimming and J lost 1 base; unmatched junction nucleotides: 8. From germline, CDR1 is MRHNA and CDR2 SNTAGT. The CDR3 spans 17 residues. As DNA, the CDR3 is TGTGCCAGCAGTGACCCAGACAGGGATGGGAGCAATCAGCCCCAGCATTTT. This sequence encodes CASSDPDRDGSNQPQHF.

The chain employs TRBV4-3 and TRBJ1-5, with 8 bases identical to TRBD1. The CDR3 length is 18 residues. V trimming: 0 bases; J trimming: 7 bases; junction bases outside the gene matches: 14. Germline assignment: CDR1 LGHNA and CDR2 YSLEER. This CDR3 reads CASSQDHRAGGFGQPQHF. The CDR3 DNA sequence: TGCGCCAGCAGCCAAGATCATAGGGCAGGGGGCTTCGGGCAGCCCCAGCATTTT.

This chain connects TRBV6-2 or TRBV6-3 to TRBJ2-7, with D uncertain. V lost 8 bases, J lost 0 bases, and 14 bases lay in between. The V gene's germline CDR1 is MNHEY and CDR2 SVGEGT. CDR3 length: 14 residues. CDR3 nucleotides: TGTGCCAGCCCTGGGAACAGCAGCTCCTACGAGCAGTACTTC. It is translated as CASPGNSSSYEQYF.